Following are 25 T cell receptor beta chains from one sample sequenced in a study of technical replicates of blood from a handful of donors. Here immunoSEQ multiplex PCR was the method, and the copy in TCRdb shows in-frame clones only, minus some. The sample consists of 70,000 or so clones, over 80% of them appearing once. Sequencing was done on a sample of PBMCs. These receptors were taken from a human donor in good health. Some clones in this sample may be carry-over from other donors' samples.

V and J are TRBV7-6 and TRBJ2-2, with 8 positions matching TRBD2. In germline, CDR1 is SGHVS, CDR2 FNYEAQ. V lost 5 bases and J lost 2; bases outside the gene matches: 13. The CDR3 totals 18 residues. In DNA, the CDR3 is TGTGCCAGCAGCCCCCTTCTTCTCGGGGGGGCCAACACCGGGGAGCTGTTTTTT. Its translation is CASSPLLLGGANTGELFF.

V and J are TRBV18 and TRBJ1-1; the D is unclear. CDR3 size: 14 residues. V lost 5 bases to trimming and J lost 1 base, with 11 bases between them. CDR1 KGHSH and CDR2 LQKENI come from the germline V gene. The CDR3 sequence is CASSMTPQNTEAFF. CDR3 coding DNA: TGTGCCAGCTCAATGACTCCCCAGAACACTGAAGCTTTCTTT.

V usage is TRBV11-2 and J usage is TRBJ1-2, with TRBD1 matching 7 bases. The CDR3 loop spans 14 amino acids. Looked up from germline, CDR1 is SGHAT and CDR2 is FQNNGV. The V and J ends lost 5 bases and 4 bases, in that order; junction bases with no gene match: 7. CDR3 loop: CASSAGTASYGYTF. The CDR3 nucleotides read TGTGCCAGCAGCGCAGGGACAGCGAGCTATGGCTACACCTTC.

V gene TRBV30 combines with J gene TRBJ1-4; 9 nucleotides agree with TRBD1. Germline values: CDR1 GTSNPN, CDR2 SVGIG (reference sequence). Trimming at V came to 0 bases and at J to 7 bases, leaving 9 bases not matched to a gene. This CDR3 region has 16 residues. The CDR3 bases are TGTGCCTGGAGTGTCCCGGGACAGGGAGGGGCTGAAAAACTGTTTTTT. Protein: CAWSVPGQGGAEKLFF.

This chain joins TRBV4-2 and TRBJ2-7, with a possible D match to TRBD2 (5 bases). Germline-derived CDR1 and CDR2 are LGHNA and YNFKEQ. Trimming removed 0 bases from V and 2 bases from J, with 8 bases in between. The CDR3 has 14 amino acids. The CDR3, as DNA: TGTGCCAGCAGCCAAGATCCCGGGGCCTACGAGCAGTACTTC. Its translation: CASSQDPGAYEQYF.

The chain combines TRBV5-6 with TRBJ2-5, with D unclear. Germline V gene data show CDR1 as SGHDT and CDR2 as YYEEEE. Between the trimmed V and J ends, which lost 5 bases and 0 bases, there was a span of 11 bases. This CDR3 contains 14 residues. CDR3 DNA sequence: TGTGCCAGCAGTCGCAGACTTAACCAAGAGACCCAGTACTTC. Protein product: CASSRRLNQETQYF.

The genes are TRBV27 and TRBJ2-7, with TRBD2 identical over 9 bases. Germline loops: CDR1 MNHEY, CDR2 SMNVEV (reference sequence). Losses at the gene ends were 3 bases for V and 4 bases for J; bases not matched to a gene: 4. This CDR3 contains 14 residues. This CDR3 is CASSLREGLYEQYF. CDR3 in DNA: TGTGCCAGCAGTTTGCGGGAGGGCCTATACGAGCAGTACTTC.

This chain links TRBV12-5 with TRBJ2-3, with D possibly matching TRBD2 (6 bases). The germline V gene has CDR1 LGHNT and CDR2 FRNRAP. V lost 8 bases to trimming and J lost 4 bases, with 13 bases between them. This CDR3 has 13 residues. The CDR3 sequence is CASLSGGADTQYF. The CDR3 nucleotides read TGTGCTAGTTTAAGCGGAGGGGCAGATACGCAGTATTTT.

V gene TRBV7-9 combines with J gene TRBJ2-2; D is unclear. The germline V gene encodes CDR1 SEHNR and CDR2 FQNEAQ (reference sequence). The CDR3 loop spans 14 amino acids. V lost 5 bases to trimming and J lost 3 bases, with 10 bases between them. In DNA, the CDR3 is TGTGCCAGCAGCCCGAGGCTCTACACCGGGGAGCTGTTTTTT. Residues: CASSPRLYTGELFF. Full variable domain (remainder filled in from reference TRBV7-9 and TRBJ2-2): DTGVSQNPRHKITKRGQNVTFRCDPISEHNRLYWYRQTLGQGPEFLTYFQNEAQLEKSRLLSDRFSAERPKGSFSTLEIQRTEQGDSAMYLCASSPRLYTGELFFGEGSRLTVL.

The chain recombines TRBV5-1 with TRBJ1-1; 7 bases are a match to TRBD1. There are 16 residues in the CDR3. The junction had 11 bases not matched to a gene; V was cut back by 4 bases and J by 2 bases. Germline values: CDR1 SGHRS, CDR2 YFSETQ. In DNA, the CDR3 is TGCGCCAGCAGCGCTCAGTCGCGGACAGGAAACACTGAAGCTTTCTTT. Translating it yields CASSAQSRTGNTEAFF. The variable domain in full, completed from reference TRBV5-1 and TRBJ1-1, reads KAGVTQTPRYLIKTRGQQVTLSCSPISGHRSVSWYQQTPGQGLQFLFEYFSETQRNKGNFPGRFSGRQFSNSRSEMNVSTLELGDSALYLCASSAQSRTGNTEAFFGQGTRLTVV.

CDR3 protein: CASSPDGGARETQYF. For the CDR3, the DNA is TGTGCCAGCAGTCCGGACGGAGGGGCCCGGGAGACCCAGTACTTC. The V call is TRBV2, the J call TRBJ2-5; weak D call: TRBD2 (6 bases). Trimming stripped 5 bases from V and 5 bases from J, with 18 bases between. The CDR3 runs to 15 residues. Germline V gives CDR1 SNHLY, CDR2 FYNNEI.

This clone was detected only a few times. The V and J genes are TRBV7-7 and TRBJ2-7, with 8 bases lining up with TRBD2. Losses at the gene ends were 5 bases for V and 5 bases for J; bases not matched to a gene: 5. Looked up from germline, CDR1 is SSHAT and CDR2 is FNYEAQ (reference sequence). This CDR3 is built from 13 residues. The CDR3 DNA reads TGTGCCAGCAGCGCCCGGGAGGGTGACGAGCAGTACTTC. This translates into CASSAREGDEQYF. The whole variable domain, remainder taken from reference TRBV7-7 and TRBJ2-7, is GAGVSQSPRYKVTKRGQDVTLRCDPISSHATLYWYQQALGQGPEFLTYFNYEAQPDKSGLPSDRFSAERPEGSISTLTIQRTEQRDSAMYRCASSAREGDEQYFGPGTRLTVT.

The chain has TRBV6-5 and TRBJ2-7, with 8 bases identical to TRBD2. This CDR3 has 13 amino acids. Germline CDR1 reads MNHEY; CDR2 reads SVGAGI. V was pared by 6 bases and J by 6 bases, with 7 bases of the junction left unmatched. CDR3 sequence (DNA): TGTGCCAGCAGACGGGAGGGTCGGGGCGAGCAGTACTTC. The encoded protein is CASRREGRGEQYF.

The chain carries TRBV9 and TRBJ1-2; D not certain. V lost 2 bases, J lost 1 base, and 6 bases lay in between. Germline-derived CDR1 and CDR2 are SGDLS and YYNGEE. The CDR3 spans 13 residues. Here the CDR3 reads CASSVGSNYGYTF. The CDR3 nucleotides are TGTGCCAGCAGCGTGGGCAGTAACTATGGCTACACCTTC.

This clone occurred a few times. The chain couples TRBV6-6 to TRBJ1-1, with 7 bases that match TRBD1. The trim removed 2 bases at V and 0 bases at J, leaving 3 bases unmatched. Germline CDR1 reads MNHNY; CDR2 reads SVGAGI (reference sequence). This CDR3 has 15 amino acids. CDR3: CASSYLTGLNTEAFF. In nucleotides, the CDR3 is TGTGCCAGCAGTTACCTGACAGGGTTGAACACTGAAGCTTTCTTT.

The chain carries TRBV6-5 and TRBJ1-1; D is uncertain. CDR1 MNHEY and CDR2 SVGAGI come from the germline V gene. This CDR3 has 16 residues. Trimming left V 2 bases short and J 4 bases short, with 17 bases between. In nucleotides, the CDR3 is TGTGCCAGCAGTTACATTGCGGCGCCGGTTGGCACTGAAGCTTTCTTT. It translates to CASSYIAAPVGTEAFF.

CDR3 sequence (DNA): TGCGCCAGCAGCTTGCTGGGACACGATAATTCACCCCTCCACTTT. Its protein product is CASSLLGHDNSPLHF. The V gene is TRBV5-1, the J gene TRBJ1-6, with D possibly being TRBD1 (6 bases). CDR3 length: 15 amino acids. The germline gives CDR1 SGHRS, CDR2 YFSETQ. V lost 1 base and J lost 5, with 10 bases in between.

The V gene is TRBV27, the J gene TRBJ2-5; D remains ambiguous. The CDR3 extends over 13 amino acids. Looked up from germline, CDR1 is MNHEY and CDR2 is SMNVEV (reference sequence). V lost 1 base and J lost 1, with 4 bases in between. The DNA for the CDR3 is TGTGCCAGCAGTTTATACAGCCAAGAGACCCAGTACTTC. It encodes CASSLYSQETQYF.

The genes are TRBV2 and TRBJ2-3; D is possibly TRBD2 (7 bases). V lost 11 bases to trimming and J lost 7 bases, with 25 bases between them. Looked up from germline, CDR1 is SNHLY and CDR2 is FYNNEI. The CDR3 length is 15 residues. This chain's CDR3 is CAAGGMGGGLNTQYF. In nucleotides, the CDR3 is TGTGCCGCCGGTGGAATGGGCGGGGGCCTGAATACGCAGTATTTT.

This rearrangement joins TRBV7-6 to TRBJ1-2; no clear D. Per germline, CDR1 SGHVS and CDR2 FNYEAQ. V lost 4 bases and J 3 bases, leaving 9 bases between the germline ends. The CDR3 runs to 13 residues. The CDR3 sequence: CASSSYSDYGYTF. The CDR3 bases are TGTGCCAGCAGCTCATACAGTGACTATGGCTACACCTTC. Using reference TRBV7-6 and TRBJ1-2 for the parts outside the CDR3, the full variable domain is GAGVSQSPRYKVTKRGQDVALRCDPISGHVSLYWYRQALGQGPEFLTYFNYEAQQDKSGLPNDRFSAERPEGSISTLTIQRTEQRDSAMYRCASSSYSDYGYTFGSGTRLTVV.

The CDR3 protein is CASSPGQGRGYTF. For the CDR3, the DNA is TGTGCCAGCAGCCCGGGACAGGGCCGGGGCTACACCTTC. J is TRBJ1-2 and V is TRBV7-3, with TRBD1 matching 9 bases. The CDR3 extends over 13 amino acids. V shed 5 bases and J 8 bases; nucleotides not matched to a gene: 6. CDR1 and CDR2 from the germline V gene are SGHTA and FQGTGA.

The rearrangement uses TRBV29-1 and TRBJ2-5; 9 bases match TRBD2. The CDR3 length is 14 residues. The junction had 7 bases not matched to a gene; V was cut back by 3 bases and J by 5 bases. CDR1 SQVTM and CDR2 ANQGSEA come from the germline V gene. The CDR3 DNA reads as TGCAGCGTTGATTCGAGCGGGGGGACCGAGACCCAGTACTTC. This encodes CSVDSSGGTETQYF.

This clone has only one observation. The rearrangement joins TRBV6-4 to TRBJ2-3, with a weak D call TRBD2 (6 bases). CDR1 is MRHNA, CDR2 SNTAGT, per germline. The CDR3 is made up of 13 amino acids. V lost 3 bases and J lost 3, with 7 bases in between. The CDR3 reads CASSEGGTDTQYF. CDR3 sequence (DNA): TGTGCCAGCAGTGAGGGAGGTACAGATACGCAGTATTTT.

This rearrangement joins TRBV7-2 to TRBJ1-6; a possible D gene is TRBD1 (6 bases). The germline gives CDR1 SGHTA, CDR2 FQGNSA. CDR3 length equals 18 residues. The germline V and J ends were trimmed by 1 base and 0 bases, with 13 bases remaining between them. The CDR3: CASSLGWGQSSYNSPLHF. For the CDR3, the DNA is TGTGCCAGCAGCTTAGGGTGGGGGCAGAGCTCCTATAATTCACCCCTCCACTTT.

This chain uses TRBV30 with TRBJ1-2, with D uncertain. The germline gives CDR1 GTSNPN, CDR2 SVGIG (reference sequence). The CDR3 contains 13 residues. Between the trimmed V and J ends, which lost 3 bases and 2 bases, there was a span of 10 bases. This CDR3 reads CAWSANLNYGYTF. The CDR3 nucleotides are TGTGCCTGGAGCGCGAATTTAAACTATGGCTACACCTTC.